These T cell receptor beta chains were read from a single sample in a study of CD8 T cells in ankylosing spondylitis. TCRdb used MiXCR to reprocess the 5' RACE reads, holding one entry per CDR3 protein. The sample carries about 700,000 distinct CDR3 sequences, around a fifth recorded once. Sequencing was performed on blood, either unsorted or a sorted T cell fraction (not recorded which). The receptors stem from a male donor with ankylosing spondylitis. The CDR3 runs from the conserved cysteine through the conserved F or W. A D gene is named only where the DNA matches it firmly. Clone size appears in some rows only: once, few, many, or a class for an expanded clone.

length	D	size	J	V	DNA	CDR3
12	TRBD2	many	TRBJ2-7	TRBV6-2/TRBV6-3	TGTGCCAGCAGGCAGCGGGGGTACGAGCAGTACTTC	CASRQRGYEQYF
14	-	-	TRBJ2-7	TRBV18	TGTGCCAGCTCACTTACCTCGACGAACTACGAGCAGTACTTC	CASSLTSTNYEQYF
16	TRBD1	few	TRBJ2-3	TRBV20-1	TGCAGTGCTAGAGATCGGGTGGCAGGGGGAGCAGATACGCAGTATTTT	CSARDRVAGGADTQYF
15	TRBD2	few	TRBJ2-1	TRBV12-3/TRBV12-4	TGTGCCAGCAGAACCACGGGAGGTACCTACAATGAGCAGTTCTTC	CASRTTGGTYNEQFF
15	-	-	TRBJ2-2	TRBV6-5	TGTGCCAGCAGTTACTCTGCGGTGAACACCGGGGAGCTGTTTTTT	CASSYSAVNTGELFF
14	-	many	TRBJ2-5	TRBV12-3/TRBV12-4	TGTGCCAGCAGTTCTCGTATGTACCAAGAGACCCAGTACTTC	CASSSRMYQETQYF
14	-	few	TRBJ1-6	TRBV12-5	TGTGCTAGTGGTTTGACAGGGTGGGATTCACCCCTCCACTTT	CASGLTGWDSPLHF
14	TRBD1	few	TRBJ2-1	TRBV4-1	TGCGCCAGCAGCCAAGGGGACAGCGACAATGAGCAGTTCTTC	CASSQGDSDNEQFF
14	-	-	TRBJ1-4	TRBV20-1	TGCAGTGCTAGAGTTGCAGAAAAGAAGGAAAAACTGTTTTTT	CSARVAEKKEKLFF
15	-	-	TRBJ1-3	TRBV6-1	TGTGCCAGCAGTACACTACAGGACCTCGGAAACACCATATATTTT	CASSTLQDLGNTIYF
17	TRBD2	few	TRBJ2-5	TRBV7-8	TGTGCCAGCAGCTTAGGGGGGAAGCGGGGGCCTCAAGAGACCCAGTACTTC	CASSLGGKRGPQETQYF
13	-	-	TRBJ2-5	TRBV7-9	TGTGCCACCATTGGTCGGGGTCAAGAGACCCAGTACTTC	CATIGRGQETQYF
15	TRBD2	few	TRBJ2-5	TRBV6-5	TGTGCCAGCAGTTACTGGACTAGCGGGGTAGAGACCCAGTACTTC	CASSYWTSGVETQYF
15	TRBD1	-	TRBJ2-1	TRBV12-3/TRBV12-4	TGTGCCAGCAGTGGGACAGGGGGGTCCTACAATGAGCAGTTCTTC	CASSGTGGSYNEQFF
15	TRBD1	-	TRBJ2-5	TRBV9	TGTGCCAGCAGCATCCGGGACAGGGTTATGGAGACCCAGTACTTC	CASSIRDRVMETQYF
16	-	many	TRBJ2-2	TRBV4-1	TGCGCCAGCAGCCAAGGGGGATGGAGAGGCACCGGGGAGCTGTTTTTT	CASSQGGWRGTGELFF
16	TRBD2	many	TRBJ2-7	TRBV12-3/TRBV12-4	TGTGCCAGCAGTGATAAATTAGCGGGAGCGGTATACGAGCAGTACTTC	CASSDKLAGAVYEQYF
16	-	few	TRBJ1-1	TRBV12-3/TRBV12-4	TGTGCCAGCAGCTCAACAGTAGCCCTAATGAACACTGAAGCTTTCTTT	CASSSTVALMNTEAFF
14	-	-	TRBJ1-2	TRBV12-3/TRBV12-4	TGTGCCAGCAGTTTAGGCGCGGGGGCGCGCGGCTACACCTTC	CASSLGAGARGYTF
15	TRBD1	few	TRBJ2-2	TRBV7-2	TGTGCCAGCAGCCGGAGGGACAGGGGGCCTGGGGAGCTGTTTTTT	CASSRRDRGPGELFF
15	TRBD2	few	TRBJ2-1	TRBV5-1	TGCGCCAGCAGCTTGGGACTAGCGGGGCACAATGAGCAGTTCTTC	CASSLGLAGHNEQFF
13	-	-	TRBJ1-4	TRBV4-2	TGTGCCAGCAGCCAAGATTTTGGGAAAAAACTGTTTTTT	CASSQDFGKKLFF
14	-	-	TRBJ2-1	TRBV7-2	TGTGCCAGCAGCTTAAGTGCCTCCAAAAATGAGCAGTTCTTC	CASSLSASKNEQFF
13	-	few	TRBJ2-1	TRBV12-3/TRBV12-4	TGTGCCAGCTCCGGGACAATTAAATATGAGCAGTTCTTC	CASSGTIKYEQFF
15	TRBD2	few	TRBJ2-1	TRBV3-1	TGTGCCAGCAGCCCCAATAGCGGGGGGGCAAATGAGCAGTTCTTC	CASSPNSGGANEQFF
12	TRBD1	many	TRBJ2-7	TRBV29-1	TGCAGCGTGTCGACAGGGGGCTACGAGCAGTACTTC	CSVSTGGYEQYF